This T cell receptor (beta chain) came from a study of identical twins. This clonotype was picked up a small number of times. J lost 8 bases, V lost 5 bases, and 6 bases had no gene match. This CDR3 has 13 amino acids. Germline V gives CDR1 SQVTM, CDR2 ANQGSEA. TCRdb redid the calling of the 5' RACE reads with MiXCR, one entry per CDR3 protein. This sample has under 1 million distinct CDR3 sequences; about 12% occur once, and the top ten carry about 1.6%. This sample was shared with a second study, whose subject was yellow fever vaccine responses in identical twins.

Sequences were obtained from PBMCs. This receptor was obtained from a woman under 30 in good health. The J gene is TRBJ1-2, the V gene TRBV29-1; 12 bases map to TRBD1. The CDR3 DNA is TGCAGCGTTCAGGGGGACAGGGGGCCAGGCTACACCTTC. It is translated as CSVQGDRGPGYTF. Filled out from reference TRBV29-1 and TRBJ1-2, the complete variable domain reads SAVISQKPSRDICQRGTSLTIQCQVDSQVTMMFWYRQQPGQSLTLIATANQGSEATYESGFVIDKFPISRPNLTFSTLTVSNMSPEDSSIYLCSVQGDRGPGYTFGSGTRLTVV.